This T cell receptor beta chain was documented in a study of blood T cell repertoires in COVID-19. Overall study context: Material from acute and convalescent COVID-19 was sourced from the United States, Italy and Spain.

CDR3 size: 15 residues. Trimming at V came to 10 bases and at J to 0 bases, leaving 9 bases not matched to a gene. The germline CDR1 and CDR2 sequences are LGHNA and YNFKEQ. Profiled with immunoSEQ multiplex PCR; TCRdb holds only in-frame clones, not every one. This sample has around 220,000 clones, with 88% found just once. This sequence joins TRBV4-2 and TRBJ2-3; TRBD2 aligns across 8 bases. The receptor's source is a young man with active or convalescent COVID-19. Sequenced material: peripheral blood. Here the CDR3 DNA reads TGTGCCACAGCCAAGATAGCGGGAAGCACAGATACGCAGTATTTT. It specifies CATAKIAGSTDTQYF.